This TCR beta chain stems from a study of blood T cell repertoires in COVID-19. About the research overall: PBMCs, B-cell-depleted T cells, or T cells provided the cDNA or gDNA that made up the material.

Sequenced by immunoSEQ multiplex PCR; TCRdb stores in-frame clones only, minus some. The profile covers about 180,000 clones, with about 81% appearing a single time and 12% taken by the ten largest. The CDR3 runs to 13 residues. CDR1 and CDR2 from the germline V gene are SQVTM and ANQGSEA. With V trimmed by 7 bases and J by 3 bases, 1 base remained unmatched. The Seattle patients joined while their infection was active and were tracked longitudinally afterward. The rearrangement uses TRBV29-1 and TRBJ2-7; TRBD2 matches 15 bases. This clonotype originated in a woman aged 80 or over with COVID-19, enrolled during active disease. The specimen sequenced was peripheral blood. CDR3 in DNA: TGCAGCGGGGGACTAGCGGGAGGCTACGAGCAGTACTTC. It specifies CSGGLAGGYEQYF.